This TCR beta chain was sequenced during a study of T-cell reconstitution after alpha-beta-depleted transplantation in children. Germline CDR1 and CDR2: MGHDK and SYGVNS. This CDR3 contains 16 residues. V lost 1 base, J lost 4 bases, and 8 bases stayed unmatched. The library targeted TCRbeta and was prepared with unique molecular identifiers. TCRdb re-derived calls from the PCR reads in MiXCR, one entry per CDR3 protein. Found here are 750,000 to 950,000 distinct CDR3 sequences, around 17% of them singletons; the top ten hold roughly 5%. General study findings and limits: Recipient T cells and thymic progenitors that survived were the source of the high TCRbeta diversity seen at day 60 in some patients. By about two months after transplant, alpha-beta T cells reportedly arose from several hundred graft clones that had expanded.

As for this clonotype: Its antigen is not identified.

The sequence derives from a male patient younger than 18 who had a stem cell transplant for acute lymphoblastic leukemia, so the T cells may come from the graft donor. The chain combines TRBV25-1 with TRBJ2-7; 9 bases line up with TRBD2. Here the sequenced sample was PBMCs, mostly from graft donor cells, taken 360 days after TCRalphabeta/CD19-depleted stem cell transplant. The CDR3 coding sequence is TGTGCCAGCAGTGAATCTCGGGCGGGAGGGCGGTACGAGCAGTACTTC. This gives the protein CASSESRAGGRYEQYF.